What follows is one TCR beta chain and its context. Its antigen is unknown. This specimen belongs to a study of regulatory T cells. General study results and limits: Skewed V and J usage and few unique V-J pairs marked patient repertoires, most in Tregs. Hydrophobic residues at CDR3 positions 6 and 7 were enriched in conventional CD4+ T cells of CD3G-deficient patients.

The primer mix had 52 TRBV and 13 TRBJ primers. The repertoire was sequenced with immunoSEQ multiplex PCR; TCRdb's copy has only in-frame clones and lacks some. This table holds approximately 31,000 clones, over 85% found once. The germline CDR1 and CDR2 sequences are MDHEN and SYDVKM. The CDR3 runs to 16 residues. V shed 6 bases, J shed 6 bases, and the junction held 15 bases outside the gene matches. The chain carries TRBV28 and TRBJ2-7, with 9 positions matching TRBD1. The receptor was derived from a child aged 2-9 years with CD3G deficiency. Material: conventional CD4+ T cells sorted from blood. This chain's CDR3 is CASRNSPGQGKLEQYF. DNA of the CDR3: TGTGCCAGCAGAAACTCCCCGGGACAGGGAAAGCTCGAGCAGTACTTC.